This TCR beta chain appears in the sequencing data of a study of HIV-infected patients and healthy controls. Study observations and caveats: HIV-infected repertoires had significantly higher mean Gini indices than controls, possibly reflecting oligoclonality. Eight alpha and eight beta V genes differed significantly in mean usage between HIV-infected patients and controls.

Reverse transcription used around 500 ng RNA and constant-region primers for alpha and beta. Alpha and beta chain libraries were made separately by chain-specific third strand synthesis with multiplexing indices. Each cDNA molecule was barcoded, and a single primer pair amplified each chain. Second strand synthesis was primed from the SP2 site. TCRdb passed the 5' RACE reads through MiXCR, listing each CDR3 protein once. Of 13,000 or so distinct CDR3 sequences in the sample, roughly 9.9% were seen once. All unsorted peripheral T cells were captured because whole blood was used without fractionation. The V end lost 3 bases, the J end lost 5 bases, and 11 bases lay between the germline ends. This CDR3 region has 13 residues. CDR1 DFQATT and CDR2 SNEGSKA come from the germline V gene (reference sequence). This clonotype was counted ten times or more. Its antigen remains unknown.

The TCR was taken from an adult in good health. Specimen: blood. V is TRBV20-1 and J is TRBJ2-1, with no clear D. The CDR3 coding sequence is TGCAGTGCTAGGGGTGATACGGACAATGAGCAGTTCTTC. Protein product: CSARGDTDNEQFF.